The 8 T cell receptor beta chains listed next were all sequenced from one sample in a study of blood T cells in healthy people across ages. Then a second PCR, running roughly 7 to 11 cycles, was carried out with a sample-barcoded 5' primer and a J-beta primer mix. TCRdb redid the calling of the 5' RACE reads with MiXCR, one entry per CDR3 protein. Of 540,000 or so distinct CDR3 sequences in the sample, 25% to 30% are singletons; the top ten hold 15% to 20%. Specimen: blood. The receptors come from a woman aged 70-85 years in good health.

J is TRBJ2-7 and V is TRBV6-6, with 7 bases that match TRBD2. With 2 bases clipped from V and 2 bases from J, the junction kept 3 bases outside the gene matches. Germline V gives CDR1 MNHNY, CDR2 SVGAGI (reference sequence). CDR3 length: 14 amino acids. CDR3 amino acids: CASSYGAGTYEQYF. The CDR3 region has the DNA TGTGCCAGCAGTTACGGAGCGGGGACCTACGAGCAGTACTTC.

Only a few counts were recorded for this clonotype. The chain joins TRBV4-1 to TRBJ1-6, with a weak D call TRBD1 (5 bases). The V and J ends lost 0 bases and 14 bases respectively, with 14 bases between them. The CDR3 runs 14 residues. Per the germline V gene, CDR1 is MGHRA and CDR2 is YSYEKL. Here the CDR3 DNA reads TGCGCCAGCAGCCAAGAAGAAAAAGGGGTGACCCTCCACTTT. This translates into CASSQEEKGVTLHF.

Here the CDR3 reads CASSPGTGEFEQYF. The CDR3 nucleotides read TGTGCCAGCTCACCTGGGACAGGGGAGTTCGAGCAGTACTTC. The chain carries TRBV18 and TRBJ2-5, with 10 bases matching TRBD1. Near its end, the DNA agrees better with TRBJ2-7, so the J call may be wrong. The CDR3 runs to 14 residues. Germline CDR1 KGHSH, CDR2 LQKENI.

This clonotype has only a few counts. This chain joins TRBV7-9 and TRBJ2-7; no firm D call. Germline V gene lookup returns CDR1 SEHNR and CDR2 FQNEAQ (reference sequence). The V and J ends lost 0 bases and 5 bases respectively, with 5 bases between them. The CDR3 spans 12 residues. CDR3 loop: CASSLASHEQYF. CDR3 DNA sequence: TGTGCCAGCAGCTTAGCGTCCCACGAGCAGTACTTC.

The chain couples TRBV9 to TRBJ1-1, with TRBD1 matching over 8 bases. The CDR3 is 15 amino acids. The germline CDR1 and CDR2 sequences are SGDLS and YYNGEE. V shed 4 bases and J 0 bases; nucleotides not matched to a gene: 5. This chain's CDR3 is CASSNGTGLNTEAFF. CDR3 nucleotide sequence: TGTGCCAGCAGCAACGGGACAGGTCTGAACACTGAAGCTTTCTTT. Combining the CDR3 with reference TRBV9 and TRBJ1-1 gives the whole variable domain DSGVTQTPKHLITATGQRVTLRCSPRSGDLSVYWYQQSLDQGLQFLIQYYNGEERAKGNILERFSAQQFPDLHSELNLSSLELGDSALYFCASSNGTGLNTEAFFGQGTRLTVV.

The genes are TRBV20-1 and TRBJ2-3; the D is unclear. This CDR3 contains 13 residues. Trimming pared 0 bases from V and 0 bases from J, leaving 4 bases between. From germline, CDR1 is DFQATT and CDR2 SNEGSKA (reference sequence). The chain's CDR3 is CSARDHSTDTQYF. For the CDR3, the DNA is TGCAGTGCTAGAGATCACAGCACAGATACGCAGTATTTT.

This clonotype was recorded many times. The chain couples TRBV11-2 to TRBJ1-1; D gene uncertain. Per the germline V gene, CDR1 is SGHAT and CDR2 is FQNNGV. Trimming removed 2 bases at V and 1 base at J, with 2 bases between. The CDR3 has 12 residues. The CDR3 DNA follows: TGTGCCAGCAGCTTAAAGAACACTGAAGCTTTCTTT. It yields the protein CASSLKNTEAFF.

This chain joins TRBV3-1 and TRBJ1-2; TRBD1 is a possible D gene (5 bases). The CDR3 runs to 15 residues. V was trimmed by 4 bases and J by 0 bases, leaving 12 bases between them. Looked up from germline, CDR1 is LGHDT and CDR2 is YNNKEL (reference sequence). CDR3 nucleotide sequence: TGTGCCAGCAGCCGGGGCGGAGGAACTAACTATGGCTACACCTTC. It encodes CASSRGGGTNYGYTF.